These T cell receptor beta chains were read from a single sample in a study of preoperative IRX-2 immunotherapy in early breast cancer. Method: immunoSEQ multiplex PCR; TCRdb's copy keeps in-frame clones and lacks some. The repertoire holds tens of thousands of clones, with roughly 82% as singletons. The specimen comprised lymph node tissue, sampled after IRX-2 immunotherapy. The receptors were sampled from a human donor with breast cancer. CDR3s include the opening cysteine and the closing phenylalanine or tryptophan. The D gene is left open where the match is weak. Not all rows give a size; the values are once, few, many and, for expanded clones, a class.

d_gene: .
v_gene: TRBV28
abundance: .
j_gene: TRBJ1-1
CDR3nt: TGTGCCAGCAGTTTATTCCAGGGTAACACTGAAGCTTTCTTT
CDR3aa: CASSLFQGNTEAFF

d_gene: .
v_gene: TRBV19
abundance: .
j_gene: TRBJ2-5
CDR3nt: TGTGCCAGTAGTAGGCCTAGGGAGGGGGCCCAAGAGACCCAGTACTTC
CDR3aa: CASSRPREGAQETQYF

d_gene: .
v_gene: TRBV6-8
abundance: .
j_gene: TRBJ1-1
CDR3nt: TGTGCCAGCAGGAAGTTTAACACTGAAGCTTTCTTT
CDR3aa: CASRKFNTEAFF

d_gene: .
v_gene: TRBV19
abundance: few
j_gene: TRBJ1-2
CDR3nt: TGTGCCAGTAACGGGCAGCGTCTTCTTGTCGAGGGCTACACCTTC
CDR3aa: CASNGQRLLVEGYTF

d_gene: .
v_gene: TRBV6-8
abundance: .
j_gene: TRBJ2-3
CDR3nt: TGTGCCAGCAGACCCGAAACAGATACGCAGTATTTT
CDR3aa: CASRPETDTQYF

d_gene: .
v_gene: TRBV19
abundance: .
j_gene: TRBJ1-2
CDR3nt: TGTGCCAGTAGTACCCAGTCGGACGGTGGCTACACCTTC
CDR3aa: CASSTQSDGGYTF

d_gene: .
v_gene: TRBV19
abundance: few
j_gene: TRBJ1-5
CDR3nt: TGTGCCAGTACCCCCCGGGGGGGAGGTCAGCCCCAGCATTTT
CDR3aa: CASTPRGGGQPQHF

d_gene: .
v_gene: TRBV19
abundance: .
j_gene: TRBJ1-4
CDR3nt: TGTGCCAGTAGCTTAGGGTCCGAGCTTCGCGAAAAACTGTTTTTT
CDR3aa: CASSLGSELREKLFF

d_gene: .
v_gene: TRBV7-4
abundance: .
j_gene: TRBJ1-1
CDR3nt: TGTGCCAGCAGCTTAGAAGAATACACTGAAGCTTTCTTT
CDR3aa: CASSLEEYTEAFF

d_gene: .
v_gene: TRBV30
abundance: .
j_gene: TRBJ2-2
CDR3nt: TGTGCCAGCAGACCCTTTGGAATCGCGAACACCGGGGAGCTGTTTTTT
CDR3aa: CASRPFGIANTGELFF

d_gene: .
v_gene: TRBV6-8
abundance: .
j_gene: TRBJ1-5
CDR3nt: TGTGCCAGCACCACGGGACTTCTCAATCAGCCCCAGCATTTT
CDR3aa: CASTTGLLNQPQHF

d_gene: TRBD1
v_gene: TRBV6-8
abundance: .
j_gene: TRBJ1-4
CDR3nt: TGTGCCACCCAGGGACAGCAGGAAAAACTGTTTTTT
CDR3aa: CATQGQQEKLFF

d_gene: TRBD2
v_gene: TRBV29-1
abundance: .
j_gene: TRBJ2-3
CDR3nt: TGCAGCGTTGAGACGGGACTACTTAGCACAGATACGCAGTATTTT
CDR3aa: CSVETGLLSTDTQYF

d_gene: TRBD1
v_gene: TRBV27
abundance: .
j_gene: TRBJ1-2
CDR3nt: TGTGCCAGCAGTTCTGACAGGGGGCAAGGTGGCTACACCTTC
CDR3aa: CASSSDRGQGGYTF

d_gene: .
v_gene: TRBV19
abundance: .
j_gene: TRBJ2-1
CDR3nt: TGTGCCAGTAGTAACTTCCGGAATGAGCAGTTCTTC
CDR3aa: CASSNFRNEQFF